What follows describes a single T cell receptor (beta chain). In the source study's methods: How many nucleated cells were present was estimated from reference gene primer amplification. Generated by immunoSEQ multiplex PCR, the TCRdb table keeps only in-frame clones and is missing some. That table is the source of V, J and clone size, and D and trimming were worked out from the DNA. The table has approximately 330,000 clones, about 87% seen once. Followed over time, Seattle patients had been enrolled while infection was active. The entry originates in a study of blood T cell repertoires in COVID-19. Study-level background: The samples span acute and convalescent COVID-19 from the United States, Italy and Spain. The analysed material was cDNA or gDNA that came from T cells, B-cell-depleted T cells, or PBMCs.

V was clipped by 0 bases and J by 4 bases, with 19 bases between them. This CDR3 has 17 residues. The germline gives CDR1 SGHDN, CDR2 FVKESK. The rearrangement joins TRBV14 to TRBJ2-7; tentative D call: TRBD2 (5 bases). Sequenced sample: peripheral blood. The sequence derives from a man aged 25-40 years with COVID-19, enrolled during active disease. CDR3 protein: CASSQDRLALDRYEQYF. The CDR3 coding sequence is TGTGCCAGCAGCCAAGACCGGCTAGCACTAGACCGTTACGAGCAGTACTTC.